Listed below are T cell receptor beta chains from one sample, sequenced in a study of cytomegalovirus exposure and HLA in healthy donors. Generated by immunoSEQ multiplex PCR, the TCRdb table keeps only in-frame clones and is missing some. The top ten clones hold roughly a quarter of a sample with 65,000 to 85,000 clones, roughly a tenth of them seen once. The sample consisted of PBMCs. These TCRs come from a man between 60 and 75 years old in good health and CMV-seropositive. CDR3s include the opening cysteine and the closing phenylalanine or tryptophan. The D gene is left open where the match is weak. A clone size is listed for some rows: how often the clone was seen (once, few, many), or a class if it is expanded.

TRBV9,few,NA,TRBJ1-1,TGTGCCAGCAGCGTCACGAGGGACACTGAAGCTTTCTTT,CASSVTRDTEAFF
TRBV19,NA,TRBD1,TRBJ2-2,TGTGCCAGTAGACAGGGGGGAGAGGACACCGGGGAGCTGTTTTTT,CASRQGGEDTGELFF
TRBV7-9,few,TRBD1,TRBJ2-5,TGTGCCAGCAGCTTAGCCGGGACAGGGGAAGAGACCCAGTACTTC,CASSLAGTGEETQYF
TRBV29-1,few,NA,TRBJ2-7,TGCAGCCCCGGGATGGCCTACGAGCAGTACTTC,CSPGMAYEQYF
TRBV19,NA,NA,TRBJ2-3,TGTGCCAGTAGTAGTTTGGTAGCTGGCACAGATACGCAGTATTTT,CASSSLVAGTDTQYF
TRBV5-1,few,TRBD2,TRBJ2-1,TGCGCCAGCAGCTTGGGGCCACTAGCGGGGGGGAATGAGCAGTTCTTC,CASSLGPLAGGNEQFF
TRBV5-4,few,NA,TRBJ2-1,TGTGCCAGCAGCGGGAGAGATTACAATGAGCAGTTCTTC,CASSGRDYNEQFF
TRBV19,few,NA,TRBJ1-5,TGTGCCAGTAGTCCCCAGGACAATCAGCCCCAGCATTTT,CASSPQDNQPQHF
TRBV5-1,NA,NA,TRBJ2-7,TGCGCCAGCAGCTTGGGTCCGGGTTCCTACGAGCAGTACTTC,CASSLGPGSYEQYF
TRBV19,NA,NA,TRBJ1-5,TGTGCCAGTAGTATTGCCCAGCAGGGTAATAGCAATCAGCCCCAGCATTTT,CASSIAQQGNSNQPQHF
TRBV9,few,NA,TRBJ1-3,TGTGCCAGCAGCGTTGCTCAGGGAAAGGGAAACACCATATATTTT,CASSVAQGKGNTIYF
TRBV7-9,NA,NA,TRBJ2-7,TGTGCCAGCAGCAGACCCTCAGGCTCCTACGAGCAGTACTTC,CASSRPSGSYEQYF
TRBV28,once,TRBD2,TRBJ2-4,TGTGCCAGCAGTTTAGCGGGGGGTAGCAAAAACATTCAGTACTTC,CASSLAGGSKNIQYF
TRBV6-1,few,NA,TRBJ2-2,TGTGCCAGCAGTGAAGACAGACCTCACACCGGGGAGCTGTTTTTT,CASSEDRPHTGELFF